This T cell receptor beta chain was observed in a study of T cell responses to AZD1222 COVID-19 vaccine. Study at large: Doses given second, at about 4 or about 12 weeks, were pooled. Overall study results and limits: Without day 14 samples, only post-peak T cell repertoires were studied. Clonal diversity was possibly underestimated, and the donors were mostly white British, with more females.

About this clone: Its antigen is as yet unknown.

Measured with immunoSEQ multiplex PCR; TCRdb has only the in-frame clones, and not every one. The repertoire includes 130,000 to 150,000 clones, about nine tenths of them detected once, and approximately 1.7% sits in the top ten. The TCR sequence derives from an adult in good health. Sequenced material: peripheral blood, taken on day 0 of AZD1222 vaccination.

In nucleotides, the CDR3 is TGTGCCAGCAGACGCTCTAGCGGGAGGGGAAATGAGCAGTTCTTC. Protein product: CASRRSSGRGNEQFF. The chain employs TRBV5-4 and TRBJ2-1; 12 bases are a match to TRBD2. The CDR3 contains 15 residues. Germline-derived CDR1 and CDR2 are SGHNT and YYREEE (reference sequence). V shed 5 bases and J 7 bases; nucleotides not matched to a gene: 7.